The 8 T cell receptor beta chains listed next were all sequenced from one sample in a study of identical twins. In TCRdb, the 5' RACE reads were re-called with MiXCR into one record per CDR3 protein. The table records 420,000 or so distinct CDR3 sequences, about a fifth of them present only once. Material for sequencing was naive T cells sorted from blood. The receptors were gathered from a man aged 50 or older in good health.

This clonotype was detected many times. The CDR3 sequence: CASSLVFGGGARLETQYF. In DNA, the CDR3 is TGTGCCAGCAGTTTGGTATTCGGCGGGGGGGCCCGCCTAGAGACCCAGTACTTC. This chain joins TRBV27 and TRBJ2-5; 9 nucleotides agree with TRBD2. The CDR3 covers 18 residues. V shed 3 bases, J shed 4 bases, and the junction held 15 bases outside the gene matches. Germline V gene sequence: CDR1 MNHEY, CDR2 SMNVEV (reference sequence).

This chain uses TRBV28 with TRBJ2-7; 9 bases are shared with TRBD2. J lost 6 bases, V lost 5 bases, and 20 bases had no gene match. The CDR3 extends over 18 amino acids. Looked up from germline, CDR1 is MDHEN and CDR2 is SYDVKM. Here the CDR3 reads CASSSRDIDLAGSSEQYF. The CDR3 DNA is TGTGCCAGCAGTAGCCGGGACATTGATCTAGCGGGATCTAGCGAGCAGTACTTC.

The J gene is TRBJ2-7, the V gene TRBV5-1, with D maybe TRBD2 (5 bases). CDR1 and CDR2 from the germline V gene are SGHRS and YFSETQ. Trimming took off 7 bases at V and 6 bases at J, with 20 bases between the two ends. The CDR3 has 14 amino acids. For the CDR3, the DNA is TGCGCCAGCTCTCTAGGAGGATTTAGTACCGAGCAGTACTTC. Its translation: CASSLGGFSTEQYF. The full variable domain, rest sourced from reference TRBV5-1 and TRBJ2-7, is KAGVTQTPRYLIKTRGQQVTLSCSPISGHRSVSWYQQTPGQGLQFLFEYFSETQRNKGNFPGRFSGRQFSNSRSEMNVSTLELGDSALYLCASSLGGFSTEQYFGPGTRLTVT.

The V gene is TRBV4-3, the J gene TRBJ2-6; D gene unclear. The CDR3 length is 16 residues. Germline lookup yields CDR1 LGHNA and CDR2 YSLEER. The V end was cut by 0 bases, the J end by 0 bases, with 6 bases between. CDR3 sequence (DNA): TGCGCCAGCAGCCAAGATCGATTCTCTGGGGCCAACGTCCTGACTTTC. It codes for CASSQDRFSGANVLTF.

This clonotype was seen repeatedly, ten times or more. The chain uses TRBV28 and TRBJ1-1; 8 bases match TRBD1. Looked up from germline, CDR1 is MDHEN and CDR2 is SYDVKM. With 6 bases clipped from V and 0 bases from J, the junction kept 9 bases outside the gene matches. CDR3 size: 16 residues. As DNA, the CDR3 is TGTGCCAGCAGCTTGACAGGGGCTCGTATGAACACTGAAGCTTTCTTT. Protein sequence: CASSLTGARMNTEAFF. The full variable domain, rest sourced from reference TRBV28 and TRBJ1-1, is DVKVTQSSRYLVKRTGEKVFLECVQDMDHENMFWYRQDPGLGLRLIYFSYDVKMKEKGDIPEGYSVSREKKERFSLILESASTNQTSMYLCASSLTGARMNTEAFFGQGTRLTVV.

The chain employs TRBV4-2 and TRBJ2-3; 9 bases are a match to TRBD2. After removal of 4 bases from V and 6 bases from J, the junction contained 2 bases not matched to a gene. Germline V gives CDR1 LGHNA, CDR2 YNFKEQ. This CDR3 is 13 amino acids long. The CDR3: CASSPRGGDTQYF. The CDR3 bases are TGTGCCAGCAGCCCGCGGGGGGGGGATACGCAGTATTTT.

The chain couples TRBV29-1 to TRBJ2-3, with 7 bases matching TRBD2. Germline assignment: CDR1 SQVTM and CDR2 ANQGSEA. The CDR3 sequence is 15 residues long. The V gene end was trimmed by 5 bases and the J gene end by 2 bases; junction bases not matched to a gene: 10. Here the CDR3 reads CSVRGVAGPTDTQYF. In DNA, the CDR3 is TGCAGCGTTAGAGGAGTAGCGGGTCCCACAGATACGCAGTATTTT.

The chain links TRBV6-2 or TRBV6-3 to TRBJ2-5; no clear D. This CDR3 is built from 12 residues. Germline V gives CDR1 MNHEY, CDR2 SVGEGT. Trimming took off 6 bases at V and 11 bases at J, with 16 bases between the two ends. In nucleotides, the CDR3 is TGTGCCAGCAGCGGCGACCAGCCGCGTCAGTACTTC. It yields the protein CASSGDQPRQYF.